This T cell receptor (beta chain) was found in a study of blood T cell repertoires in COVID-19. The wider study: Samples came from the United States, Italy and Spain, spanning acute and convalescent COVID-19. From T cells, B-cell-depleted T cells, or PBMCs came the material, which was cDNA or gDNA.

Those enrolled in Seattle joined during active infection and were followed longitudinally afterward. In the original workflow: Reference gene primers were amplified, and this amplification served to estimate nucleated cell counts. Some clones are missing from TCRdb's copy, which holds only in-frame ones; the method was immunoSEQ multiplex PCR. V and J calls plus clone size are reproduced from that table; the DNA served to infer D and trimming. The data contain around 300,000 clones, more than 80% of them seen just once; the ten biggest clones take up roughly 7.3%. The CDR3 contains 14 residues. Germline V gives CDR1 SGDLS, CDR2 YYNGEE. V was cut by 0 bases and J by 8 bases, with 12 bases left in between.

Sequencing was performed on peripheral blood. This clonotype originated in a woman aged 30 to 39 with COVID-19, enrolled during active disease. The J gene is TRBJ2-1, the V gene TRBV9; no firm D call. This chain's CDR3 is CASSVAATGYEQFF. CDR3 in DNA: TGTGCCAGCAGCGTAGCTGCCACGGGTTATGAGCAGTTCTTC.